This passage covers 18 T cell receptor beta chains from one sample sequenced in a study of response to subunit inactivated influenza vaccine. TCRdb used MiXCR to reprocess the RT-PCR reads, holding one entry per CDR3 protein. The repertoire consists of hundreds of thousands of distinct CDR3 sequences, with roughly 9.8% occurring once and the leading ten covering approximately 12%. The sequenced sample was PBMCs from blood, obtained 45 days after vaccination. These receptors were obtained from a man aged 50-60 years who received an inactivated influenza vaccine.

This clonotype was detected only a few times. At one boundary the junction diverges from the germline segment, which might be a read error. This sequence joins TRBV10-3 and TRBJ2-1; D uncertain. The CDR3 has 12 amino acids. CDR1 and CDR2 from the germline V gene are ENHRY and SYGVKD. CDR3 region: CAISGSPNGQFF. The DNA for the CDR3 is TGTGCCATCAGCGGATCCCCTAATGGGCAGTTCTTC.

The gene calls are TRBV28 and TRBJ2-2, with 16 bases that match TRBD2. This CDR3 contains 19 residues. V gave up 1 base and J gave up 6 bases; unmatched junction bases: 8. Germline V gene sequence: CDR1 MDHEN, CDR2 SYDVKM. DNA for the CDR3: TGTGCCAGCAGTTTATACGGGACGGGACTAGCGGGAGGGCCCGGGGAGCTGTTTTTT. As protein: CASSLYGTGLAGGPGELFF.

This clonotype has a count of ten or more. The rearrangement links TRBV20-1 to TRBJ2-1; D not certain. Germline V lookup: CDR1 DFQATT, CDR2 SNEGSKA (reference sequence). The CDR3 spans 13 residues. Between the trimmed V and J ends, which lost 5 bases and 8 bases, there was a span of 16 bases. The CDR3 bases are TGCAGTGCTCAACGCGCCGGTGTCGATGAGCAGTTCTTC. Translating gives CSAQRAGVDEQFF.

This clonotype showed up many times. V usage is TRBV12-3 or TRBV12-4 and J usage is TRBJ2-1, with D tentatively TRBD2 (5 bases). The CDR3 length is 14 residues. Deletions cut 0 bases from V and 2 bases from J, with 5 bases between. CDR3 DNA: TGTGCCAGCAGTTTAGCACTAGCCTACAATGAGCAGTTCTTC. Protein: CASSLALAYNEQFF.

The sample holds a few counts of this clonotype. The chain recombines TRBV7-2 with TRBJ2-1; either TRBD1 or TRBD2 may supply D (5 bases each). The V and J ends lost 3 bases and 4 bases respectively, with 19 bases between them. Germline V CDR1 and CDR2: SGHTA, FQGNSA. The CDR3 has 17 amino acids. CDR3 region: CASSFAGQGLIYNEQFF. Here the CDR3 DNA reads TGTGCCAGCAGCTTCGCGGGCCAGGGTCTAATATACAATGAGCAGTTCTTC.

Only a few counts were recorded for this clonotype. This sequence joins TRBV24-1 and TRBJ2-1; tentative D call: TRBD2 (7 bases). The CDR3 runs to 17 residues. Germline V lookup: CDR1 KGHDR, CDR2 SFDVKD. V lost 2 bases to trimming and J lost 2 bases, with 15 bases between them. CDR3 region: CATSDSLGEGAYNEQFF. In DNA form, the CDR3 reads TGTGCCACCAGTGATTCCCTGGGGGAGGGGGCCTACAATGAGCAGTTCTTC.

The chain recombines TRBV12-3 or TRBV12-4 with TRBJ2-2, with TRBD1 matching over 7 bases. This CDR3 contains 15 residues. V was clipped by 3 bases and J by 7 bases; unmatched bases: 8. CDR3 residues: CASSFTGQAGGELFF. CDR3 sequence (DNA): TGTGCCAGCAGTTTTACAGGACAGGCGGGCGGGGAGCTGTTTTTT.

This clonotype was counted a few times. This chain connects TRBV18 to TRBJ2-7; 8 bases fit TRBD2. The CDR3 runs to 15 residues. V gave up 0 bases and J gave up 6 bases; unmatched junction bases: 7. CDR1 is KGHSH, CDR2 LQKENI, per germline. CDR3 in DNA: TGTGCCAGCTCACCACCCCGGACTAGCCGGGTCGAGCAGTACTTC. Translated: CASSPPRTSRVEQYF.

This clonotype was seen ten or more times. One end of the junction does not line up with germline, which may come from a read error. This chain connects TRBV7-2 to TRBJ2-5; D is ambiguous. Germline values: CDR1 SGHTA, CDR2 FQGNSA. CDR3 length: 11 amino acids. CDR3 sequence: CASSLESSHYF. CDR3 DNA: TGTGCCAGCAGCTTAGAGAGCTCCCATTACTTC. The whole variable domain, remainder taken from reference TRBV7-2 and TRBJ2-5, is GAGVSQSPSNKVTEKGKDVELRCDPISGHTALYWYRQSLGQGLEFLIYFQGNSAPDKSGLPSDRFSAERTGGSVSTLTIQRTQQEDSAVYLCASSLESSHYFGPGTRLLVL.

The chain joins TRBV28 to TRBJ2-3, with D possibly being TRBD2 (5 bases). The CDR3 is 15 residues long. CDR1 is MDHEN, CDR2 SYDVKM, per germline. V shed 5 bases and J shed 1 base, with 13 bases lying between them. DNA of the CDR3: TGTGCCAGCAGTCCTCGGACTGCACGCACAGATACGCAGTATTTT. Amino acids: CASSPRTARTDTQYF. Variable domain in full (rest from reference TRBV28 and TRBJ2-3): DVKVTQSSRYLVKRTGEKVFLECVQDMDHENMFWYRQDPGLGLRLIYFSYDVKMKEKGDIPEGYSVSREKKERFSLILESASTNQTSMYLCASSPRTARTDTQYFGPGTRLTVL.

Many counts were recorded for this clonotype. The chain employs TRBV10-3 and TRBJ2-5; D gene ambiguous. This CDR3 contains 15 residues. The V gene's germline CDR1 is ENHRY and CDR2 SYGVKD. V lost 2 bases and J 2 bases, leaving 12 bases between the germline ends. This CDR3 reads CAISEGDRGQETQYF. The CDR3 region has the DNA TGTGCCATCAGTGAGGGGGATCGAGGTCAAGAGACCCAGTACTTC.

V usage is TRBV7-8 and J usage is TRBJ1-4, with 7 bases that match TRBD1. The junction had 7 bases not matched to a gene; V was cut back by 2 bases and J by 4 bases. The CDR3 sequence is 16 residues long. CDR1 SGHVS and CDR2 FQNEAQ come from the germline V gene. In DNA form, the CDR3 reads TGTGCCAGCAGCTTACACGGGACAGACCGTAATGAAAAACTGTTTTTT. This translates into CASSLHGTDRNEKLFF. The entire variable domain, with the rest obtained from reference TRBV7-8 and TRBJ1-4, is as follows: GAGVSQSPRYKVAKRGQDVALRCDPISGHVSLFWYQQALGQGPEFLTYFQNEAQLDKSGLPSDRFFAERPEGSVSTLKIQRTQQEDSAVYLCASSLHGTDRNEKLFFGSGTQLSVL.

The chain employs TRBV11-2 and TRBJ2-5; either TRBD1 or TRBD2 may fit D (5 bases each). The CDR3 length is 15 residues. Germline CDR1 is SGHAT and CDR2 is FQNNGV. V was shortened by 0 bases and J by 5 bases, with 13 bases between the two germline ends. Here the CDR3 DNA reads TGTGCCAGCAGCTTAGAGACCTGGGGCGGGGAGACCCAGTACTTC. Translation: CASSLETWGGETQYF.

This chain joins TRBV12-3 or TRBV12-4 and TRBJ2-1; perhaps D is TRBD1 or TRBD2 (5 bases each). CDR3 length: 14 residues. V lost 8 bases and J 9 bases, leaving 20 bases between the germline ends. The CDR3 DNA reads TGTGCCAGCTCAGGAGGCAGGGTACTAAGTGAGCAGTTCTTC. This codes for CASSGGRVLSEQFF.

This clonotype has a handful of counts. The chain recombines TRBV12-3 or TRBV12-4 with TRBJ2-3; 7 positions agree with TRBD1. The CDR3 length is 17 residues. With V trimmed by 7 bases and J by 2 bases, 15 bases remained unmatched. The CDR3 nucleotides are TGTGCCAGCATCCGCAGGGTAGGGGGCTATTTCACAGATACGCAGTATTTT. As protein: CASIRRVGGYFTDTQYF.

This clonotype was counted between two and nine times. This chain connects TRBV20-1 to TRBJ2-6, with 7 bases matching TRBD1. The CDR3 runs to 14 residues. V lost 5 bases and J lost 4; bases outside the gene matches: 5. Germline V gives CDR1 DFQATT, CDR2 SNEGSKA (reference sequence). DNA of the CDR3: TGCAGTGCTGAGACAGGGCCCGGGGCCAACGTCCTGACTTTC. Amino acids: CSAETGPGANVLTF.

In its sample, this clonotype was seen a few times. This chain uses TRBV7-2 with TRBJ1-6, with D unresolved. Germline-derived CDR1 and CDR2 are SGHTA and FQGNSA. The CDR3 extends over 15 amino acids. Trimming left V 1 base short and J 8 bases short, with 12 bases between. The CDR3 DNA sequence: TGTGCCAGCAGCTTAGGCGGGGTAGTCGATTCACCCCTCCACTTT. Amino acid sequence: CASSLGGVVDSPLHF.

The rearrangement joins TRBV7-9 to TRBJ2-7; 7 bases are a match to TRBD2. CDR3 length equals 15 residues. V was clipped by 5 bases and J by 4 bases; unmatched bases: 11. Looked up from germline, CDR1 is SEHNR and CDR2 is FQNEAQ (reference sequence). CDR3 amino acids: CASSHPRAGDYEQYF. CDR3 bases: TGTGCCAGCAGCCACCCACGGGCGGGGGATTACGAGCAGTACTTC.